These 4 T cell receptor beta chains were sequenced from one sample in a study of blood T cell repertoires in COVID-19. Libraries were prepared by immunoSEQ multiplex PCR; TCRdb keeps only in-frame clonotypes and omits some of them. The sample includes about 87,000 clones, roughly four fifths seen only once; the top ten take roughly 2.1%. Sequencing was carried out using peripheral blood. The source of these receptors is a woman in her seventies with acute or convalescent COVID-19.

This chain uses TRBV11-2 with TRBJ2-7; 7 bases line up with TRBD2. The J segment lost 3 bases and the V segment lost 2 bases, leaving 10 bases of the junction unmatched. The germline gives CDR1 SGHAT, CDR2 FQNNGV. CDR3 length: 16 amino acids. The CDR3 DNA is TGTGCCAGCAGCTTAACTTCTGGGACGGGAGGCTACGAGCAGTACTTC. This encodes CASSLTSGTGGYEQYF.

CDR3 protein: CASSVGVFTGGALGYTF. The CDR3, as DNA: TGTGCCAGCAGTGTTGGGGTCTTCACAGGGGGCGCGTTGGGCTACACCTTC. V is TRBV2 and J is TRBJ1-2; 9 bases align to TRBD1. CDR3 length: 17 residues. V shed 4 bases, J shed 8 bases, and the junction held 17 bases outside the gene matches. The germline gives CDR1 SNHLY, CDR2 FYNNEI. The whole variable domain, remainder taken from reference TRBV2 and TRBJ1-2, is EPEVTQTPSHQVTQMGQEVILRCVPISNHLYFYWYRQILGQKVEFLVSFYNNEISEKSEIFDDQFSVERPDGSNFTLKIRSTKLEDSAMYFCASSVGVFTGGALGYTFGSGTRLTVV.

This clone appeared a few times. The V call is TRBV20-1, the J call TRBJ2-2; possibly TRBD1 for D (5 bases). Trimming stripped 3 bases from V and 2 bases from J, with 13 bases between. Germline CDR1 reads DFQATT; CDR2 reads SNEGSKA (reference sequence). This CDR3 is built from 15 residues. CDR3 amino acids: CSASYRQKNTGELFF. Written as DNA, the CDR3 is TGCAGTGCTAGTTATAGACAGAAAAACACCGGGGAGCTGTTTTTT.

CDR3 sequence: CASSPAGTNEKLFF. The CDR3 nucleotides are TGTGCCAGCAGCCCCGCAGGGACTAATGAAAAACTGTTTTTT. This sequence joins TRBV11-3 and TRBJ1-4; a weak D match, TRBD1 (5 bases). Per the germline V gene, CDR1 is SGHNT and CDR2 is YENEEA. Trimming shortened V by 5 bases and J by 2 bases, and 9 bases separated the two germline ends. The CDR3 extends over 14 amino acids.